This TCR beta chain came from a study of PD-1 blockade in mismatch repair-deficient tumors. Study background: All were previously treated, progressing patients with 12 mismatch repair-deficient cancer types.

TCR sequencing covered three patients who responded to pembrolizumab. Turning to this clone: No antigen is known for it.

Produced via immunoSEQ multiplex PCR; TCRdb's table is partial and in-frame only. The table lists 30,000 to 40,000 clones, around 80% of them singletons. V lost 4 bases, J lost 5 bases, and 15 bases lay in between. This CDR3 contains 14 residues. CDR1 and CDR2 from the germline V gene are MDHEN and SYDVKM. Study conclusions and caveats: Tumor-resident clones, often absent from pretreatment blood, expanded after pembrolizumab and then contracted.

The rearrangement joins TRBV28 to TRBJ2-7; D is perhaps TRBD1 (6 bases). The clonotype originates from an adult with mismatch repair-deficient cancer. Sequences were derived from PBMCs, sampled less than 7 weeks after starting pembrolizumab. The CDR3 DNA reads TGTGCCAGCAGTTCACCACAGGGAGCCCACGAGCAGTACTTC. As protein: CASSSPQGAHEQYF. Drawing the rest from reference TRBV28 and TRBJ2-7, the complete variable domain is DVKVTQSSRYLVKRTGEKVFLECVQDMDHENMFWYRQDPGLGLRLIYFSYDVKMKEKGDIPEGYSVSREKKERFSLILESASTNQTSMYLCASSSPQGAHEQYFGPGTRLTVT.